This entry describes one T cell receptor beta chain. These data belong to a study of blood T cell repertoires in COVID-19. Study-wide background: Nucleic acid was either cDNA or gDNA, and it came from T cells, B-cell-depleted T cells, or PBMCs.

Per the germline V gene, CDR1 is DFQATT and CDR2 is SNEGSKA (reference sequence). The germline V and J ends were trimmed by 3 bases and 0 bases, with 8 bases remaining between them. This CDR3 has 13 amino acids. Here immunoSEQ multiplex PCR was the method, and the copy in TCRdb shows in-frame clones only, minus some. The sample lists 200,000 to 250,000 clones; over 70% were seen once. Those enrolled, adults aged about 18 to 89 years, came from about two dozen US areas. Donors were grouped by their self-reported clinical history. The sequenced material came from PBMCs or T cells enriched from blood (not recorded which). The sequence was obtained from a woman aged 25 to 39 who had been exposed to COVID-19. The V and J genes are TRBV20-1 and TRBJ1-1; D ambiguous. The CDR3 DNA reads TGCAGTGCTAGTGGGCAGGTGAACACTGAAGCTTTCTTT. Translated: CSASGQVNTEAFF.